This T cell receptor beta chain was profiled in a study of blood T cells in healthy people across ages. Primers used in a second PCR of roughly 6 to 11 cycles were a sample-barcoded 5' primer and a J-beta primer mix. Each cDNA molecule was tagged by a template-switch adaptor that had 12 random nucleotides. Per sample, CDR3-containing paired-end reads numbered at least 2.5 million. TCRdb re-called the 5' RACE reads through MiXCR, storing one row per CDR3 protein. The sample lists about 1.1 million distinct CDR3 sequences; roughly two fifths were seen once. Regarding this clonotype: Its antigen is undetermined.

This CDR3 is 14 amino acids long. Looked up from germline, CDR1 is SGHVS and CDR2 is FNYEAQ. Trimming cost V 3 bases and J 7 bases, with 12 bases left between them. Overall study findings and caveats: Reliance upon unsorted PBMCs precluded definitive naive versus antigen-experienced comparison.

Each sample had at least 6.5 million PBMCs isolated. The material sequenced was blood. The clonotype comes from a young man in good health. The rearrangement uses TRBV7-6 and TRBJ2-2; the D gene is possibly TRBD2 (5 bases). The CDR3 DNA sequence: TGTGCCAGCAGCTTCGGGGATATGGGCGGGGAGCTGTTTTTT. Protein sequence: CASSFGDMGGELFF.